Listed below are T cell receptor beta chains from one sample, sequenced in a study of T cells in Graves' hyperthyroidism and ophthalmopathy. TCRdb ran MiXCR on the multiplex PCR reads and lists one entry per CDR3 protein. The data contain some 360,000 distinct CDR3 sequences, approximately 18% of them seen just once; the ten biggest clones take up roughly a sixth. The sequenced sample consisted of blood. Source of these receptors: a woman between 40 and 55 years old with Graves' ophthalmopathy. CDR3s include the opening cysteine and the closing phenylalanine or tryptophan. D genes are given only for firm matches. Only part of the rows carry a size: once, few, many, or a class if the clone is expanded.

>-|15|-|TRBJ2-7|TRBV6-1
CASSEPGAAAYEQYF
TGTGCCAGCAGTGAACCGGGGGCAGCCGCCTACGAGCAGTACTTC
>many|13|-|TRBJ1-5|TRBV14
CASSQSGFQPQHF
TGTGCCAGCAGCCAAAGTGGTTTTCAGCCCCAGCATTTT
>many|14|-|TRBJ1-1|TRBV7-8
CASSRWGSGTEAFF
TGTGCCAGCAGCCGGTGGGGGAGTGGAACTGAAGCTTTCTTT
>many|16|-|TRBJ2-5|TRBV6-1
CASSELSLGGLGTQYF
TGTGCCAGCAGTGAACTAAGCCTAGGGGGGCTGGGGACCCAGTACTTC
>many|14|TRBD1|TRBJ1-5|TRBV6-5
CASSVGGVNQPQHF
TGTGCCAGCAGCGTAGGGGGCGTCAATCAGCCCCAGCATTTT
>-|12|-|TRBJ1-5|TRBV20-1
CSVTRANQPQHF
TGCAGTGTTACCAGGGCGAATCAGCCCCAGCATTTT
>many|15|-|TRBJ2-1|TRBV6-1
CASRTQGLVANEQFF
TGTGCCAGCAGAACACAGGGCCTAGTCGCCAATGAGCAGTTCTTC
>many|16|-|TRBJ1-1|TRBV27
CASSSLLLTENTEAFF
TGTGCCAGCAGTTCTCTCCTACTGACGGAGAACACTGAAGCTTTCTTT
>few|16|TRBD2|TRBJ2-1|TRBV11-1
CASSRLTGGSGDEQFF
TGTGCCAGCAGCCGACTGACGGGAGGCTCGGGCGATGAGCAGTTCTTC
>many|12|TRBD1|TRBJ1-2|TRBV6-5
CASRQGLRGYTF
TGTGCCAGCAGACAGGGGTTGCGTGGCTACACCTTC
>many|13|-|TRBJ1-5|TRBV28
CASIDTRNQPQHF
TGTGCCAGCATCGACACCCGCAATCAGCCCCAGCATTTT
>-|16|-|TRBJ2-4|TRBV4-3
CASSHETRGAGNIQYF
TGCGCCAGCAGCCACGAGACGAGGGGGGCTGGAAACATTCAGTACTTC
>many|12|-|TRBJ2-5|TRBV29-1
CSVSTGAETQYF
TGCAGCGTCTCGACTGGGGCAGAGACCCAGTACTTC
>many|15|-|TRBJ2-1|TRBV19
CASSIEGDVNNEQFF
TGTGCCAGTAGTATAGAGGGTGACGTTAACAATGAGCAGTTCTTC
>many|13|TRBD1|TRBJ1-1|TRBV12-3/TRBV12-4
CASSKSRDSEAFF
TGTGCCAGCAGTAAATCCCGGGACAGTGAAGCTTTCTTT
>many|16|TRBD2|TRBJ2-2|TRBV2
CASNTGLAGVIGELFF
TGTGCCAGCAATACGGGACTAGCGGGAGTCATCGGGGAGCTGTTTTTT
>many|14|-|TRBJ2-5|TRBV10-3
CAISRGTRGETQYF
TGTGCCATCAGTAGGGGGACGCGGGGAGAGACCCAGTACTTC
>many|15|-|TRBJ1-5|TRBV5-1
CASSLDGQLNQPQHF
TGCGCCAGCAGCTTGGATGGACAGCTCAATCAGCCCCAGCATTTT
>many|17|-|TRBJ1-5|TRBV6-5
CASIIQGFWDTYQPQHF
TGTGCCAGCATCATCCAGGGGTTTTGGGACACTTATCAGCCCCAGCATTTT
>many|14|-|TRBJ1-1|TRBV19
CASRLQEVYTEAFF
TGTGCCAGTAGACTACAGGAGGTTTACACTGAAGCTTTCTTT
>few|13|-|TRBJ2-2|TRBV6-5
CASSIVSNGELFF
TGTGCCAGCAGTATCGTCAGTAACGGGGAGCTGTTTTTT
>many|14|TRBD2|TRBJ2-2|TRBV7-2
CASSLTSATGELFF
TGTGCCAGCAGCTTAACTAGCGCAACCGGGGAGCTGTTTTTT
>many|13|-|TRBJ1-5|TRBV6-5
CASSNGGSQPQHF
TGTGCCAGCAGTAACGGCGGTAGTCAGCCCCAGCATTTT
>many|15|TRBD1|TRBJ1-5|TRBV12-5
CASGPGTGVNQPQHF
TGTGCTAGTGGCCCTGGGACAGGGGTTAATCAGCCCCAGCATTTT
>-|10|-|TRBJ2-5|TRBV6-2/TRBV6-3
CASRGRTQYF
TGTGCCAGCAGGGGCAGGACCCAGTACTTC
>many|13|-|TRBJ2-7|TRBV27
CASTSAASTQQYF
TGTGCCAGCACTAGCGCGGCTTCTACGCAGCAGTACTTC
>many|13|-|TRBJ2-7|TRBV30
CAWTRGRHLEQYF
TGTGCCTGGACACGGGGACGCCACTTGGAGCAGTACTTC
>many|12|-|TRBJ2-5|TRBV29-1
CSVGVSQGTQYF
TGCAGCGTTGGTGTCTCCCAAGGGACCCAGTACTTC
>many|15|-|TRBJ2-4|TRBV30
CAWSDDRRTKNIQYF
TGTGCCTGGAGCGACGACAGGCGAACTAAAAACATTCAGTACTTC
>many|14|-|TRBJ1-5|TRBV27
CASSLLGVGQPQHF
TGTGCCAGCAGTTTACTGGGGGTAGGGCAGCCCCAGCATTTT
>many|14|-|TRBJ1-1|TRBV30
CAWKGGGGNTEAFF
TGTGCCTGGAAGGGGGGTGGGGGGAACACTGAAGCTTTCTTT
>many|15|TRBD2|TRBJ2-7|TRBV19
CASSTLAGNSYEQYF
TGTGCCAGTAGCACACTAGCGGGGAACTCCTACGAGCAGTACTTC
>many|14|TRBD1|TRBJ1-1|TRBV19
CASSITGGGTEAFF
TGTGCCAGTAGTATAACAGGGGGCGGTACTGAAGCTTTCTTT
>many|15|-|TRBJ1-2|TRBV19
CASSIDLSRNYGYTF
TGTGCCAGTAGTATAGATCTGTCCAGGAACTATGGCTACACCTTC
>-|14|-|TRBJ2-2|TRBV6-5
CASSSQGWTGELFF
TGTGCCAGCAGTTCCCAGGGGTGGACCGGGGAGCTGTTTTTT
>many|12|-|TRBJ1-1|TRBV12-3/TRBV12-4
CASSFRVPEAFF
TGTGCCAGCAGTTTCAGGGTCCCTGAAGCTTTCTTT
>many|14|TRBD1|TRBJ1-1|TRBV6-1
CASRPAGGQTEAFF
TGTGCCAGCAGACCGGCAGGGGGCCAAACTGAAGCTTTCTTT
>many|12|-|TRBJ1-1|TRBV12-3/TRBV12-4
CASTDTNTEAFF
TGTGCCAGCACCGACACGAACACTGAAGCTTTCTTT
>many|15|-|TRBJ2-2|TRBV6-2/TRBV6-3
CASSYLRVNTGELFF
TGTGCCAGCAGTTACCTAAGAGTGAACACCGGGGAGCTGTTTTTT
>many|17|TRBD2|TRBJ2-5|TRBV28
CASSLWASGRTKETQYF
TGTGCCAGCAGTTTGTGGGCTAGCGGACGAACAAAAGAGACCCAGTACTTC
>few|16|TRBD1|TRBJ2-5|TRBV6-5
CASSYSWDRGQETQYF
TGTGCCAGCAGTTACTCGTGGGACAGGGGCCAAGAGACCCAGTACTTC
>many|14|TRBD2|TRBJ2-2|TRBV9
CASRSGGFPGELFF
TGTGCCAGCAGGTCGGGAGGTTTTCCCGGGGAGCTGTTTTTT
>few|13|-|TRBJ2-7|TRBV12-3/TRBV12-4
CASSMDSLGEQYF
TGTGCCAGCAGTATGGACAGTCTGGGGGAGCAGTACTTC
>few|14|-|TRBJ1-2|TRBV28
CASTLGAGDYGYTF
TGTGCCAGCACTTTAGGGGCAGGGGACTATGGCTACACCTTC
>many|14|-|TRBJ2-7|TRBV9
CASSPQMGPREQYF
TGTGCCAGCAGCCCCCAGATGGGGCCGCGGGAGCAGTACTTC
>many|14|TRBD1|TRBJ1-5|TRBV12-3/TRBV12-4
CASSGTAQNQPQHF
TGTGCCAGCAGTGGGACAGCTCAGAATCAGCCCCAGCATTTT
>-|14|TRBD2|TRBJ2-7|TRBV6-1
CANQELAGSHEQYF
TGTGCCAACCAAGAACTAGCGGGATCCCACGAGCAGTACTTC
>many|14|TRBD1|TRBJ1-2|TRBV4-2
CASSLQGAYRGYTF
TGTGCCAGCAGCCTGCAGGGGGCGTATCGTGGCTACACCTTC
>many|15|TRBD1|TRBJ1-5|TRBV7-2
CASSPWTGATQPQHF
TGTGCCAGCAGCCCCTGGACAGGGGCAACCCAGCCCCAGCATTTT
>-|16|TRBD1|TRBJ1-1|TRBV12-3/TRBV12-4
CASSSGTGGFISEAFF
TGTGCCAGCAGTTCCGGGACAGGAGGATTTATCTCTGAAGCTTTCTTT
>many|13|TRBD1|TRBJ2-2|TRBV29-1
CSVPGTGGGELFF
TGCAGCGTACCCGGGACAGGGGGCGGGGAGCTGTTTTTT
>many|16|TRBD1|TRBJ2-6|TRBV9
CASSPHRGSGANVLTF
TGTGCCAGCAGCCCACACAGGGGGTCTGGGGCCAACGTCCTGACTTTC
>many|12|-|TRBJ1-1|TRBV29-1
CSVTVMNTEAFF
TGCAGCGTGACAGTTATGAACACTGAAGCTTTCTTT
>many|11|-|TRBJ2-4|TRBV5-1
CASSLEGTQYF
TGCGCCAGCAGCTTAGAAGGGACTCAGTACTTC
>many|16|-|TRBJ2-2|TRBV4-1
CASSPVGTQNTGELFF
TGCGCCAGCAGCCCGGTCGGGACCCAGAACACCGGGGAGCTGTTTTTT